What follows is one TCR beta chain and its context. The antigen is unknown. The source of the sample is a study of T cell responses to AZD1222 COVID-19 vaccine. Germline V gene data show CDR1 as KGHDR and CDR2 as SFDVKD. This CDR3 is 14 amino acids long. V was clipped by 5 bases and J by 2 bases; unmatched bases: 3. Regarding the study as a whole: There were mostly white British donors and more females than males, and clonal diversity was possibly underestimated. Just a handful of AZD1222 recipients were seropositive at baseline. Targeting of unmutated variant regions was reportedly seen in nearly half of spike-specific TCRs.

Produced via immunoSEQ multiplex PCR; TCRdb's table is partial and in-frame only. Among 100,000 to 150,000 clones listed, roughly nine tenths were seen once. The specimen comprised peripheral blood, sampled on day 0 of AZD1222 vaccination. The origin of this receptor is an adult in good health. This chain links TRBV24-1 with TRBJ2-3; TRBD2 matches 7 bases. CDR3 nucleotide sequence: TGTGCCACCAGTGCGAGCGGGGACACAGATACGCAGTATTTT. Translating it yields CATSASGDTDTQYF.